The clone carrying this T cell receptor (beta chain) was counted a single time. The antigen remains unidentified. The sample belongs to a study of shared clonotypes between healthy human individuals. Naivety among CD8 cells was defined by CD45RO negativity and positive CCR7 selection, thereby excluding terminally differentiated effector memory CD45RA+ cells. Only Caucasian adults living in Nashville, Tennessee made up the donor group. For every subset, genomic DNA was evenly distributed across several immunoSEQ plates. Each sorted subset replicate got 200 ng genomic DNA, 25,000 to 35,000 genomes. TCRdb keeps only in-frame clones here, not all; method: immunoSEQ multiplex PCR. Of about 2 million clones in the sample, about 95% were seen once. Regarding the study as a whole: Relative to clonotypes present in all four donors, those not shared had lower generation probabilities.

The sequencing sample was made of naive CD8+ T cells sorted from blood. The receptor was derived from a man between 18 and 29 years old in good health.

The CDR3 DNA is TGTGCCAGCAGCTTAACAGAGATGAATTCACCCCTCCACTTT. It specifies CASSLTEMNSPLHF. The gene calls are TRBV11-2 and TRBJ1-6; D is undetermined. Germline CDR1 reads SGHAT; CDR2 reads FQNNGV. V dropped 2 bases and J dropped 7 bases, with 9 bases sitting between them. The CDR3 has 14 amino acids.